This T cell receptor beta chain was recorded in a study of blood T cell repertoires in COVID-19. The wider study: Samples taken during acute and convalescent COVID-19 were collected in the United States, Italy and Spain. PBMCs, B-cell-depleted T cells, or T cells were the source of the cDNA or gDNA that made up the material.

Per the original methods: Amplification of reference gene primers was used by the study to estimate nucleated cell counts. Assay used: immunoSEQ multiplex PCR; TCRdb lists only in-frame clones, some missing. The DNA gave D and trimming, while V, J and clone size come from that table. The top ten clones hold under 4% of a sample with approximately 270,000 clones, about 90% of them seen once. The sequenced sample consisted of peripheral blood. The receptor was derived from a man aged 18 to 29 with active or convalescent COVID-19.

CDR3 sequence (DNA): TGTGCCAGCAGTTTAGGACAGACGAACACCGGGGAGCTGTTTTTT. The encoded protein is CASSLGQTNTGELFF. This chain links TRBV28 with TRBJ2-2; perhaps TRBD1 as D (6 bases). Trimming left V 2 bases short and J 0 bases short, with 7 bases between. There are 15 residues in the CDR3. In germline, CDR1 is MDHEN, CDR2 SYDVKM. The full variable domain, in which reference TRBV28 and TRBJ2-2 provide the parts outside the CDR3, is DVKVTQSSRYLVKRTGEKVFLECVQDMDHENMFWYRQDPGLGLRLIYFSYDVKMKEKGDIPEGYSVSREKKERFSLILESASTNQTSMYLCASSLGQTNTGELFFGEGSRLTVL.